This TCR beta chain was profiled in a study of cytomegalovirus exposure and HLA in healthy donors. Background on the study: From donors who were HLA-typed, an early data release held 80 million to 85 million unique TCRs.

Use of 60 Vbeta and 13 Jbeta primers characterized the PCR. Measured with immunoSEQ multiplex PCR; TCRdb has only the in-frame clones, and not every one. This sample's table has tens of thousands of clones. Germline lookup yields CDR1 MNHEY and CDR2 SMNVEV (reference sequence). The CDR3 sequence is 14 residues long. V shed 5 bases and J 0 bases; nucleotides not matched to a gene: 2. The sequence derives from a middle-aged woman in good health and CMV-seronegative. The sequencing input was PBMCs. V is TRBV27 and J is TRBJ2-7, with 9 bases fitting TRBD1. CDR3: CASSRTGDSYEQYF. The CDR3 DNA reads TGTGCCAGCAGTAGGACAGGGGACTCCTACGAGCAGTACTTC.